The subject of this entry is one T cell receptor (beta chain). The sample comes from a study of control samples from healthy donors and cancer patients. Method: immunoSEQ multiplex PCR; TCRdb's copy keeps in-frame clones and lacks some. The sample has tens of thousands of clones, 88% seen once; the top ten hold 13% to 15%. CDR3 length: 14 residues. CDR1 SEHNR and CDR2 FQNEAQ come from the germline V gene (reference sequence). The ends were cut back, 0 bases at V and 1 base at J, with 6 bases in the middle. What was sequenced was blood. This receptor was taken from a woman between 65 and 79 years old in good health. The rearrangement links TRBV7-9 to TRBJ1-1, with D possibly matching TRBD1 (5 bases). The CDR3 spells CASSLAGQNTEAFF. The CDR3 DNA reads as TGTGCCAGCAGCTTAGCGGGGCAGAACACTGAAGCTTTCTTT.